Each of the 29 T cell receptor beta chains below was sequenced from the same sample in a study of OX40 agonist ivuxolimab in advanced cancers. Here immunoSEQ multiplex PCR was the method, and the copy in TCRdb shows in-frame clones only, minus some. The sample carries around 70,000 clones, about 90% recorded once. The sequencing here drew on CD4+ or CD8+ T cells sorted from blood, taken in a trial of the OX40 agonist ivuxolimab. The receptor set was obtained from an adult with an advanced solid tumor such as melanoma, head and neck, liver or kidney cancer.

In its sample, this clone was seen a few times. This chain uses TRBV14 with TRBJ1-1; a possible D gene is TRBD1 (5 bases). Germline CDR1 SGHDN, CDR2 FVKESK. The CDR3 has 14 residues. V was cut by 6 bases and J by 4 bases, with 15 bases left in between. In DNA, the CDR3 is TGTGCCAGCAGGCGCGGGACGCGGGGCACTGAAGCTTTCTTT. Translated: CASRRGTRGTEAFF.

The V call is TRBV7-9, the J call TRBJ1-1; D might be TRBD1 (6 bases). V was shortened by 1 base and J by 2 bases, with 8 bases between the two germline ends. Germline CDR1 SEHNR, CDR2 FQNEAQ (reference sequence). The CDR3 covers 14 residues. Written as DNA, the CDR3 is TGTGCCAGCAGCTTAGGACAGGACAACACTGAAGCTTTCTTT. As protein: CASSLGQDNTEAFF. The full variable domain, rest sourced from reference TRBV7-9 and TRBJ1-1, is DTGVSQNPRHKITKRGQNVTFRCDPISEHNRLYWYRQTLGQGPEFLTYFQNEAQLEKSRLLSDRFSAERPKGSFSTLEIQRTEQGDSAMYLCASSLGQDNTEAFFGQGTRLTVV.

The chain recombines TRBV2 with TRBJ2-3; 11 bases are a match to TRBD1. CDR1 and CDR2 (germline): SNHLY, FYNNEI. The CDR3 runs 15 residues. V dropped 6 bases and J dropped 4; count of bases not matched to a gene: 6. DNA of the CDR3: TGTGCCAGCAGGACGGGACAGGGGGGAGCAGATACGCAGTATTTT. Amino acid sequence: CASRTGQGGADTQYF.

The sample holds a few counts of this clone. The rearrangement links TRBV14 to TRBJ2-7; D is undetermined. The CDR3 consists of 14 residues. Germline CDR1 reads SGHDN; CDR2 reads FVKESK. V lost 4 bases to trimming and J lost 3 bases, with 13 bases between them. CDR3 region: CASSPAGGGYEQYF. The CDR3 DNA sequence: TGTGCCAGCAGCCCGGCCGGTGGTGGCTACGAGCAGTACTTC.

V gene TRBV5-1 combines with J gene TRBJ2-1, with D uncertain. The CDR3 spans 16 residues. V dropped 0 bases and J dropped 0 bases, with 10 bases sitting between them. The germline gives CDR1 SGHRS, CDR2 YFSETQ. CDR3 sequence reads: CASSLASASSYNEQFF. In nucleotides, the CDR3 is TGCGCCAGCAGCTTGGCGTCAGCGAGCTCCTACAATGAGCAGTTCTTC.

This chain connects TRBV2 to TRBJ1-5; D is perhaps TRBD1 (6 bases). CDR1 is SNHLY and CDR2 is FYNNEI in the germline V gene. Trimming shortened V by 2 bases and J by 7 bases, and 18 bases separated the two germline ends. CDR3 length equals 16 residues. The CDR3 coding sequence is TGTGCCAGCAGTGAATCCAAAGTCCAGGGGTCCCAGCCCCAGCATTTT. Protein: CASSESKVQGSQPQHF.

The chain couples TRBV14 to TRBJ2-6, with D unclear. Germline-derived CDR1 and CDR2 are SGHDN and FVKESK. The CDR3 runs to 14 residues. Trimming removed 6 bases from V and 3 bases from J, with 9 bases in between. In nucleotides, the CDR3 is TGTGCCAGCAGTCCCGTTCTTGGGGCCAACGTCCTGACTTTC. Its translation: CASSPVLGANVLTF.

A single count supports this clone. The V gene is TRBV4-1, the J gene TRBJ1-2; 7 positions agree with TRBD1. V shed 2 bases and J 2 bases; nucleotides not matched to a gene: 5. CDR3 length: 15 residues. Germline V gene sequence: CDR1 MGHRA, CDR2 YSYEKL. The CDR3 nucleotides read TGCGCCAGCAGCCAAAGCCAGGGGGAGAACTATGGCTACACCTTC. Protein: CASSQSQGENYGYTF.

The V and J genes are TRBV19 and TRBJ1-3, with a tentative D call TRBD1 (5 bases). This CDR3 is built from 16 residues. Looked up from germline, CDR1 is LNHDA and CDR2 is SQIVND (reference sequence). The ends were cut back, 7 bases at V and 0 bases at J, with 16 bases in the middle. Here the CDR3 reads CASTLGAQFSGNTIYF. The CDR3 DNA is TGTGCCAGTACCCTAGGGGCACAGTTCTCTGGAAACACCATATATTTT.

The chain joins TRBV27 to TRBJ2-5; 7 positions agree with TRBD2. Germline lookup yields CDR1 MNHEY and CDR2 SMNVEV (reference sequence). The trim removed 3 bases at V and 3 bases at J, leaving 1 base unmatched. This CDR3 spans 13 amino acids. The CDR3 DNA sequence: TGTGCCAGCAGTTTTCTAGCGGAAGAGACCCAGTACTTC. It yields the protein CASSFLAEETQYF.

The chain combines TRBV4-3 with TRBJ1-1, with D possibly matching TRBD1 (5 bases). V was cut by 1 base and J by 0 bases, with 6 bases left in between. This CDR3 is 14 amino acids long. Germline values: CDR1 LGHNA, CDR2 YSLEER. The CDR3 here is CASSQGGMNTEAFF. DNA for the CDR3: TGCGCCAGCAGCCAAGGGGGGATGAACACTGAAGCTTTCTTT.

CDR3 DNA sequence: TGTGCCAGTGGCGTCGGCGGTAGCAATCAGCCCCAGCATTTT. Residues: CASGVGGSNQPQHF. The chain employs TRBV19 and TRBJ1-5; the D is unclear. The CDR3 spans 14 residues. Germline assignment: CDR1 LNHDA and CDR2 SQIVND (reference sequence). V was trimmed by 8 bases and J by 0 bases, leaving 11 bases between them. Full variable domain (missing parts from reference TRBV19 and TRBJ1-5): DGGITQSPKYLFRKEGQNVTLSCEQNLNHDAMYWYRQDPGQGLRLIYYSQIVNDFQKGDIAEGYSVSREKKESFPLTVTSAQKNPTAFYLCASGVGGSNQPQHFGDGTRLSIL.

The gene calls are TRBV19 and TRBJ2-3, with TRBD2 matching 9 bases. The trim removed 3 bases at V and 6 bases at J, leaving 7 bases unmatched. Germline lookup yields CDR1 LNHDA and CDR2 SQIVND (reference sequence). The CDR3 runs to 15 residues. The CDR3 DNA follows: TGTGCCAGTAGTATCGGCAGCGGGGGGCCCGATACGCAGTATTTT. Its translation: CASSIGSGGPDTQYF.

The V gene is TRBV7-8, the J gene TRBJ2-1; the D call may be TRBD1 or TRBD2 (5 bases each). Germline-derived CDR1 and CDR2 are SGHVS and FQNEAQ. The CDR3 contains 14 residues. Trimming left V 8 bases short and J 5 bases short, with 16 bases between. The CDR3 region has the DNA TGTGCCAGCGGCCGGATGAGGGGTCACAATGAGCAGTTCTTC. Translating it yields CASGRMRGHNEQFF.

The chain uses TRBV7-9 and TRBJ2-7; D unclear. Trimming took off 3 bases at V and 9 bases at J, with 12 bases between the two ends. The germline CDR1 and CDR2 sequences are SEHNR and FQNEAQ (reference sequence). CDR3 length: 12 amino acids. The CDR3 DNA reads as TGTGCCAGCAGCTTTACATTGGATGGGCAGTACTTC. Translating it yields CASSFTLDGQYF. Variable domain in full (rest from reference TRBV7-9 and TRBJ2-7): DTGVSQNPRHKITKRGQNVTFRCDPISEHNRLYWYRQTLGQGPEFLTYFQNEAQLEKSRLLSDRFSAERPKGSFSTLEIQRTEQGDSAMYLCASSFTLDGQYFGPGTRLTVT.

The chain is built from TRBV11-3 and TRBJ2-2; D call uncertain. Germline V gene lookup returns CDR1 SGHNT and CDR2 YENEEA. The CDR3 totals 18 residues. Trimming pared 2 bases from V and 0 bases from J, leaving 16 bases between. CDR3 loop: CASSLLREEETNTGELFF. The DNA of the CDR3 is TGTGCCAGCAGCTTATTAAGGGAAGAGGAGACGAACACCGGGGAGCTGTTTTTT.

This chain links TRBV28 with TRBJ1-6; D may be TRBD1 (6 bases). The CDR3 runs 16 residues. Per the germline V gene, CDR1 is MDHEN and CDR2 is SYDVKM. V was shortened by 3 bases and J by 4 bases, with 13 bases between the two germline ends. The CDR3 region has the DNA TGTGCCAGCAGTTTCCTTGCCAGGGGTTATAATTCACCCCTCCACTTT. This encodes CASSFLARGYNSPLHF.

This chain links TRBV28 with TRBJ2-7; D not certain. This CDR3 has 15 amino acids. V lost 7 bases and J 2 bases, leaving 18 bases between the germline ends. From germline, CDR1 is MDHEN and CDR2 SYDVKM. The CDR3 sequence is CASTPGGSETYEQYF. The DNA for the CDR3 is TGTGCCAGCACCCCAGGTGGGTCCGAGACCTACGAGCAGTACTTC. The complete variable domain, with remaining parts taken from reference TRBV28 and TRBJ2-7, reads DVKVTQSSRYLVKRTGEKVFLECVQDMDHENMFWYRQDPGLGLRLIYFSYDVKMKEKGDIPEGYSVSREKKERFSLILESASTNQTSMYLCASTPGGSETYEQYFGPGTRLTVT.

This clone came up once. The rearrangement joins TRBV11-2 to TRBJ2-1, with unresolved D. Germline CDR1 reads SGHAT; CDR2 reads FQNNGV. The CDR3 has 14 amino acids. V was trimmed by 0 bases and J by 9 bases, leaving 12 bases between them. CDR3 nucleotide sequence: TGTGCCAGCAGCTTAGATCGGCCGGATCGTGAGCAGTTCTTC. Amino acid sequence: CASSLDRPDREQFF.

This clone was detected a few times. The chain employs TRBV19 and TRBJ2-7, with a possible D match to TRBD2 (5 bases). The CDR3 length is 13 residues. Trimming left V 7 bases short and J 4 bases short, with 14 bases between. The V gene's germline CDR1 is LNHDA and CDR2 SQIVND (reference sequence). This CDR3 is CASKAGGYYEQYF. The CDR3 bases are TGTGCCAGTAAGGCAGGCGGGTATTACGAGCAGTACTTC.

The chain combines TRBV27 with TRBJ2-6; TRBD1 matches 8 bases. J lost 2 bases, V lost 3 bases, and 9 bases had no gene match. The CDR3 spans 18 residues. Looked up from germline, CDR1 is MNHEY and CDR2 is SMNVEV (reference sequence). For the CDR3, the DNA is TGTGCCAGCAGTTTCTTGACAGGGGAAGGACCTGGGGCCAACGTCCTGACTTTC. This encodes CASSFLTGEGPGANVLTF. Complete variable domain (other parts from reference TRBV27 and TRBJ2-6): EAQVTQNPRYLITVTGKKLTVTCSQNMNHEYMSWYRQDPGLGLRQIYYSMNVEVTDKGDVPEGYKVSRKEKRNFPLILESPSPNQTSLYFCASSFLTGEGPGANVLTFGAGSRLTVL.

The genes are TRBV6-4 and TRBJ2-7, with 7 bases identical to TRBD2. The junction had 8 bases not matched to a gene; V was cut back by 3 bases and J by 3 bases. This CDR3 comprises 15 residues. Germline assignment: CDR1 MRHNA and CDR2 SNTAGT. The CDR3 DNA is TGTGCCAGCAGTGAGATAGCGGGCCCGAACTACGAGCAGTACTTC. It codes for CASSEIAGPNYEQYF.

This clone showed up just once. The chain is built from TRBV28 and TRBJ1-5; D not resolved. The germline V gene has CDR1 MDHEN and CDR2 SYDVKM. The CDR3 runs 13 residues. The V and J ends lost 4 bases and 1 base respectively, with 5 bases between them. Here the CDR3 DNA reads TGTGCCAGCAGTTCGGGCAGCAATCAGCCCCAGCATTTT. This encodes CASSSGSNQPQHF.

V is TRBV7-9 and J is TRBJ1-3; D not resolved. The CDR3 is 15 amino acids. V was trimmed by 1 base and J by 0 bases, leaving 7 bases between them. The germline V gene encodes CDR1 SEHNR and CDR2 FQNEAQ (reference sequence). Written as DNA, the CDR3 is TGTGCCAGCAGCTTAGAACAGAGCTCTGGAAACACCATATATTTT. Amino acids: CASSLEQSSGNTIYF.

This clone was observed a single time. The V gene is TRBV7-2, the J gene TRBJ2-5, with 7 nucleotides matching TRBD1. The better agreement between TRBJ2-7 and the DNA end casts doubt on the J call. The CDR3 length is 14 residues. Germline lookup yields CDR1 SGHTA and CDR2 FQGNSA. The CDR3 loop is CASSSQQGTYEQYF. Written as DNA, the CDR3 is TGTGCCAGCAGCTCCCAACAGGGGACCTACGAGCAGTACTTC.

This clone turned up a few times. V usage is TRBV7-2 and J usage is TRBJ2-5, with 7 nucleotides matching TRBD1. The CDR3 contains 15 residues. Germline CDR1 SGHTA, CDR2 FQGNSA. The J segment lost 5 bases and the V segment lost 2 bases, leaving 8 bases of the junction unmatched. The CDR3 DNA is TGTGCCAGCAGCTTACGGGCCAGGGGGTGGGAGACCCAGTACTTC. Encoded protein: CASSLRARGWETQYF. Variable domain in full (rest from reference TRBV7-2 and TRBJ2-5): GAGVSQSPSNKVTEKGKDVELRCDPISGHTALYWYRQSLGQGLEFLIYFQGNSAPDKSGLPSDRFSAERTGGSVSTLTIQRTQQEDSAVYLCASSLRARGWETQYFGPGTRLLVL.

The V call is TRBV4-1, the J call TRBJ2-3, with 9 positions matching TRBD2. V gave up 4 bases and J gave up 3 bases; unmatched junction bases: 5. CDR1 is MGHRA and CDR2 is YSYEKL in the germline V gene. The CDR3 sequence is 15 residues long. As DNA, the CDR3 is TGCGCCAGCAGCCTACTAGCGGGTGGGACAGATACGCAGTATTTT. This sequence encodes CASSLLAGGTDTQYF.

The chain recombines TRBV6-1 with TRBJ1-5; no clear D gene. V dropped 3 bases and J dropped 2 bases, with 8 bases sitting between them. CDR1 and CDR2 (germline): MNHNS, SASEGT. The CDR3 has 14 residues. CDR3 nucleotide sequence: TGTGCCAGCAGTGATAACCGGGGCAATCAGCCCCAGCATTTT. Its translation is CASSDNRGNQPQHF.

The chain combines TRBV9 with TRBJ2-7; 8 bases align to TRBD2. The CDR3 is made up of 15 amino acids. Per germline, CDR1 SGDLS and CDR2 YYNGEE. J was trimmed by 4 bases and V by 0 bases; bases with no gene match: 6. The CDR3: CASSVEAGVSYEQYF. The CDR3 bases are TGTGCCAGCAGCGTAGAAGCGGGAGTTTCTTACGAGCAGTACTTC. Filled out from reference TRBV9 and TRBJ2-7, the complete variable domain reads DSGVTQTPKHLITATGQRVTLRCSPRSGDLSVYWYQQSLDQGLQFLIQYYNGEERAKGNILERFSAQQFPDLHSELNLSSLELGDSALYFCASSVEAGVSYEQYFGPGTRLTVT.